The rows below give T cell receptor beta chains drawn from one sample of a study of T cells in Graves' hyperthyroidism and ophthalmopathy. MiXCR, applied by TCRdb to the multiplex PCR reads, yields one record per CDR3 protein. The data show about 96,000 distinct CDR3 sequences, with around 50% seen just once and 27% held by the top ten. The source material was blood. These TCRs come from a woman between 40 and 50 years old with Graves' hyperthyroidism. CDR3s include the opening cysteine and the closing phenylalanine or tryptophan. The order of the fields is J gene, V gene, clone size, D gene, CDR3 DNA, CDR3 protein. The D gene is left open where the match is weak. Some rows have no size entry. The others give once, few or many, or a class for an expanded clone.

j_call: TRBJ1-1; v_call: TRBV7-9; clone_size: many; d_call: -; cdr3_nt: TGTGCCAGCAGTCCTGACAGTGAAGCTTTCTTT; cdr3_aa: CASSPDSEAFF
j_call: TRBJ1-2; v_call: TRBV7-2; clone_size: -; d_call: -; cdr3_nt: TGTGCCAGCAGCTTCGGGTCCCAGGGCTATGGCTACACCTTC; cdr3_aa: CASSFGSQGYGYTF
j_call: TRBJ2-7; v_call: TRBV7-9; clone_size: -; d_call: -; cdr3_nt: TGTGCCTGGAGTGTACAAGGGGGGGCCTACGAGCAGTACTTC; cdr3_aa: CAWSVQGGAYEQYF
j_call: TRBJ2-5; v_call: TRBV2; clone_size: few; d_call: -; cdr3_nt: TGTGCCAGCATTAGGGGGTGGACCCAGTACTTC; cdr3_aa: CASIRGWTQYF
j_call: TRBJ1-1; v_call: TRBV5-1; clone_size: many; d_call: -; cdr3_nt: TGCGCCAGCAGCTTGATAGTGAACACTGAAGCTTTCTTT; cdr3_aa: CASSLIVNTEAFF
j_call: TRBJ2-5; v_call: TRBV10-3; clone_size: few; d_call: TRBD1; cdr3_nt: TGTGCCATTCAAACAGGGGCTCGGGAGACCCAGTACTTC; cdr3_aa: CAIQTGARETQYF
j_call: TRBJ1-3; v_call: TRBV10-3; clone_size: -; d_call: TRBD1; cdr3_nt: TGTGCCATCAGTGAGCCCGAGGACAGGGACACCATATATTTT; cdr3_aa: CAISEPEDRDTIYF
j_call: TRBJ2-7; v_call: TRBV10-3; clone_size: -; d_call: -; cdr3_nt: TGTGCCATCAGGGAGTACGAGTACGAGCAGTACTTC; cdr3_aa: CAIREYEYEQYF
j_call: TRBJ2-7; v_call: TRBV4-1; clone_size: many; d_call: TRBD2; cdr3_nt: TGCGCCAGCAGTCAAGGTAGCGGGTCCTACGAGCAGTACTTC; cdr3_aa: CASSQGSGSYEQYF
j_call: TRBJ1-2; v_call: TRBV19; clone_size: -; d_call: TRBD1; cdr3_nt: TGTGCCAGTAGTCCGGACAGGGTCGGTGGCTACACCTTC; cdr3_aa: CASSPDRVGGYTF
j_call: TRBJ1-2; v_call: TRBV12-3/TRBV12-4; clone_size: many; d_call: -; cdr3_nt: TGTGCCAGCAGTTTTGGTCCCTTCACCAGCTATGGCTACACCTTC; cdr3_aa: CASSFGPFTSYGYTF
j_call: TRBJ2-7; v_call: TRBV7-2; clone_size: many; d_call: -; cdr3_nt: TGTGCCAGCAGCAAGAACAGGGACTACGAGCAGTACTTC; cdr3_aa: CASSKNRDYEQYF
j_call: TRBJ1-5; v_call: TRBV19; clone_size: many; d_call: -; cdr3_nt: TGTGCCAGTAGTATAGCTGGGGGGCCCCAGCATTTT; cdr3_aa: CASSIAGGPQHF
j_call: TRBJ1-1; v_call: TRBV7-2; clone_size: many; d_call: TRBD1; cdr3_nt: TGTGCCAGCAGCTTACGACAGGGGGCTGAGGCTTTCTTT; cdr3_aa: CASSLRQGAEAFF
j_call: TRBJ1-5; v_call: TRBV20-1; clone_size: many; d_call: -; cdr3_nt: TGCAGTGCTAGTAGAGAGGCGTCGGCTAATAGCAATCAGCCCCAGCATTTT; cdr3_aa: CSASREASANSNQPQHF
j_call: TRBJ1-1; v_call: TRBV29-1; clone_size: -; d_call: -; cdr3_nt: TGCAGCGTTGGAGGGGGACCGAACACTGAAGCTTTCTTT; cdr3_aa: CSVGGGPNTEAFF
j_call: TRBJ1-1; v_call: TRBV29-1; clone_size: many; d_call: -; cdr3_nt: TGCAGCGTTGGGGGGGCCCGGGCCGTCACTGAAGCTTTCTTT; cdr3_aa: CSVGGARAVTEAFF
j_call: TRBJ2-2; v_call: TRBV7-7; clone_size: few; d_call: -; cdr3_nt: TGTGCTAGCAGCTTAGTCACCAACACCGGGGAGCTGTTTTTT; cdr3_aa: CASSLVTNTGELFF
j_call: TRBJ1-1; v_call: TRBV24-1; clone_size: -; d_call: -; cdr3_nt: TGTGCCACCAGTGAAGGGGCCTTGAACACTGAAGCTTTCTTT; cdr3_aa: CATSEGALNTEAFF
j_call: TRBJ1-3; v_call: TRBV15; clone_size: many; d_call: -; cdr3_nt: TGTGCCACCAGCAGAGATCAGGGACATTCTGGAAACACCATATATTTT; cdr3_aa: CATSRDQGHSGNTIYF
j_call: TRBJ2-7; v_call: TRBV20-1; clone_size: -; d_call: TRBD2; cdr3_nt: TGCAGTGCTTCCCCCACTAGCGGGAGGTACGAGCAGTACTTC; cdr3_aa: CSASPTSGRYEQYF
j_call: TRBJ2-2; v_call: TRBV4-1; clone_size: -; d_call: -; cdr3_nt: TGCGCCAGCAGCCAAGATAGGGGGGAGCTGTTTTTT; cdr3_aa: CASSQDRGELFF
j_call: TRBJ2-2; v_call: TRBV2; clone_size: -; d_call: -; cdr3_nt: TGTGCCAGCAGTGAGGGACCCAACACCGGGGAGCTGTTTTTT; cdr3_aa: CASSEGPNTGELFF
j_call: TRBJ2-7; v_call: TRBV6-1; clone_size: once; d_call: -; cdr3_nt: TGTGCCCGCTACGAGCAGTACTTC; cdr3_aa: CARYEQYF
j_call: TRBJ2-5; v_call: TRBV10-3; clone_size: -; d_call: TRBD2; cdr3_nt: TGTGCCATCAGTGCGGCCGGACTAGCGGGAGTCAGGGAGACCCAGTACTTC; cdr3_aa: CAISAAGLAGVRETQYF
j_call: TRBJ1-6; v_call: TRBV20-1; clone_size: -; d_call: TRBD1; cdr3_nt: TGCAGTGCTAGAGATCACGGACAGGGCGATTCACCCCTCCACTTT; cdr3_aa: CSARDHGQGDSPLHF
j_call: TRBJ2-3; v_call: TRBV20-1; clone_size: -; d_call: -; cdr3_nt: TGCAGTGCTAGTCAGTCGGGAGTCGGGGATACGCAGTATTTT; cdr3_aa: CSASQSGVGDTQYF
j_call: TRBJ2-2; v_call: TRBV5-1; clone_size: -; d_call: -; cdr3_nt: TGCGCCAGCAGGGTGCGGGAGCTGTTTTTT; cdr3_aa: CASRVRELFF
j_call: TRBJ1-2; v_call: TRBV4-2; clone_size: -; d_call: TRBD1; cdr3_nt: TGTGCCAGCAGCCAAGTAACCGGGACAGGGCTCAGTGGCTACACCTTC; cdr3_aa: CASSQVTGTGLSGYTF
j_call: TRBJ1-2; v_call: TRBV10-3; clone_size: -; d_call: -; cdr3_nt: TGTGCCATCAGTGAGCAGGGGAACTATGGCTACACCTTC; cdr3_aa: CAISEQGNYGYTF
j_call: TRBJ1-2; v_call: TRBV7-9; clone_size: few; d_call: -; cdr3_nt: TGTGCCAGCAGTCAGAAGGGGAGCAACTATGGCTACACCTTC; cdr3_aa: CASSQKGSNYGYTF
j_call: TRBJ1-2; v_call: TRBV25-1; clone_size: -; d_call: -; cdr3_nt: TGTGCCTGTCAACAGGAGGACTATGGCTACACCTTC; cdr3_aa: CACQQEDYGYTF
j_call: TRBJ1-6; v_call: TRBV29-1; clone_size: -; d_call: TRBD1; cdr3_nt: TGCAGCGTCCGACAGGGCGATTCACCCCTCCACTTT; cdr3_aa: CSVRQGDSPLHF
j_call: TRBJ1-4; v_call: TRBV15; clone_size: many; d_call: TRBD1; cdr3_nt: TGTGCCACCAGCCGGGGACAGCTTGCAACTAATGAAAAACTGTTTTTT; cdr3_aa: CATSRGQLATNEKLFF
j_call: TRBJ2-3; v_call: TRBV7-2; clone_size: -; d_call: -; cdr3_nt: TGTGCCAGCAGCTTAGGGGCGGGAAAGGATACGCAGTGTTTT; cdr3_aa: CASSLGAGKDTQCF
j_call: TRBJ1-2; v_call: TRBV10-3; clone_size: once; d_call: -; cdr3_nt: TGTGCCATCAGCAGCTTGGGGGTTGGCTACACCTTC; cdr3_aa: CAISSLGVGYTF
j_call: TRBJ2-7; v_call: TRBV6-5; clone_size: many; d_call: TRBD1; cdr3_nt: TGTGCCAGCAGCTGGACAGGGGATTTCGAGCAGTACTTC; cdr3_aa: CASSWTGDFEQYF